This record covers a single TCR beta chain. Its antigen is undetermined. Primed by a sample-barcoded 5' primer and a J-beta primer mix, a second PCR proceeded for 7 to 11 cycles. TCRdb recomputed calls from the 5' RACE reads with MiXCR, one row per CDR3 protein. There are more than 650,000 distinct CDR3 sequences in the sample; around a fifth occur only once, and under 25% lies in the top ten. This sample is part of a study of blood T cells in healthy people across ages. Points from the study as a whole: PBMCs left unsorted prevented a conclusive naive versus antigen-experienced comparison.

The CDR3 extends over 14 amino acids. The V end lost 7 bases, the J end lost 0 bases, and 12 bases lay between the germline ends. Germline CDR1 and CDR2: SGHAT and FQDESV (reference sequence). The chain uses TRBV11-1 and TRBJ2-5; TRBD2 is a possible D gene (6 bases). Specimen: blood. The receptor's source is a man between 65 and 85 years old in good health. The CDR3 sequence: CASTDRDYQETQYF. CDR3 bases: TGTGCCAGCACCGACCGGGACTACCAAGAGACCCAGTACTTC.